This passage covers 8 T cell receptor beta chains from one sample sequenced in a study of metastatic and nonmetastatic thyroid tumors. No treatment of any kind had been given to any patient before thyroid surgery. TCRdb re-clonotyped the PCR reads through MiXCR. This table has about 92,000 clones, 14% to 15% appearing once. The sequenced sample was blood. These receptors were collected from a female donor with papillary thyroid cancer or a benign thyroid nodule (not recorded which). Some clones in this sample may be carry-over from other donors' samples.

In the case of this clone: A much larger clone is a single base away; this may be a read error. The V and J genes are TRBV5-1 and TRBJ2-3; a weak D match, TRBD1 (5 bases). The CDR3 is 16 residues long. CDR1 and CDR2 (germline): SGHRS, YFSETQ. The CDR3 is CTSSFGLQGNTDTQYF. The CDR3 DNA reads TGCACCAGCAGCTTCGGGTTGCAGGGCAACACAGATACGCAGTATTTT.

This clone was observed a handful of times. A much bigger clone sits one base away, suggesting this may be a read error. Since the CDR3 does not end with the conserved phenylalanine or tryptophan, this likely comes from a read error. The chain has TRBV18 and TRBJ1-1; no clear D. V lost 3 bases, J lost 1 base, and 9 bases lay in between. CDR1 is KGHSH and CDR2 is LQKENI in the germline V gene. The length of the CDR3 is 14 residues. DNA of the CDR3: TGTGCCAGCTCACCCACGACTGAGAACACTGAAGCTTTCCTT. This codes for CASSPTTENTEAFL.

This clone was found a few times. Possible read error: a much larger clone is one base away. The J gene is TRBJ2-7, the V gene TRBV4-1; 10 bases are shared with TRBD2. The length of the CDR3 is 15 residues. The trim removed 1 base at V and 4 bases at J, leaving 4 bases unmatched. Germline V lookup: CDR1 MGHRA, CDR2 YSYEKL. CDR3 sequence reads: CASSQALAGEYEQYF. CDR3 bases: TGCGCCAGCAGCCAAGCTCTAGCGGGGGAATACGAGCAGTACTTC.

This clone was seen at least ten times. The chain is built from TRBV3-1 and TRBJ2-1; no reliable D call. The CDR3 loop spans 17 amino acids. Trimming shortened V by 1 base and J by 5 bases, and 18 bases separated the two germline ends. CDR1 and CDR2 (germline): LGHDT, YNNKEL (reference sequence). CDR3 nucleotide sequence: TGTGCCAGCAGCCAAGGTTCGTTTGGACCCGAAAACAATGAGCAGTTCTTC. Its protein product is CASSQGSFGPENNEQFF.

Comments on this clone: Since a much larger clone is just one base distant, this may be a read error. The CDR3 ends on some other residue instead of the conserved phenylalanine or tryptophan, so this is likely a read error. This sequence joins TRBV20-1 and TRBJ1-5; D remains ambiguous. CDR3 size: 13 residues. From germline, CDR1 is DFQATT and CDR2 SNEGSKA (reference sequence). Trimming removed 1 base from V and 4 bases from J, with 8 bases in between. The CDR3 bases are TGCAGTGCTAGAGGCGACCCTAATCAGCCCCAGCATTCT. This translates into CSARGDPNQPQHS.

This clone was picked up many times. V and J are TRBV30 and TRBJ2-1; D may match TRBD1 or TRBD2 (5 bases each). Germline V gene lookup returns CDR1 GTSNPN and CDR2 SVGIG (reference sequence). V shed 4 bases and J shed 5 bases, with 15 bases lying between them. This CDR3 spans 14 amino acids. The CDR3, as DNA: TGTGCCTGGAAGGGGAGAAGGGTCAACAATGAGCAGTTCTTC. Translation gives CAWKGRRVNNEQFF.

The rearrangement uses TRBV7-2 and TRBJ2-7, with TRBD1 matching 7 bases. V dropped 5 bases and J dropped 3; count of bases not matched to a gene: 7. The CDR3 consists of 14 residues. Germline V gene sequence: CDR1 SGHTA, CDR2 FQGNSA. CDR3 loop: CASSPPGQFYEQYF. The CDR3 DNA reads TGTGCCAGCAGCCCCCCGGGACAGTTCTACGAGCAGTACTTC.

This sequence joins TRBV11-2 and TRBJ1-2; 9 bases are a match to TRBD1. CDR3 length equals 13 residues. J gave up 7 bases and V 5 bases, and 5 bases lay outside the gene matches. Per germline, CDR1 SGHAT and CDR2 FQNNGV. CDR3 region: CASSGVQGAGYTF. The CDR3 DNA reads TGTGCCAGCAGCGGAGTACAGGGGGCTGGCTACACCTTC.